These T cell receptor beta chains were read from a single sample in a study of cytomegalovirus exposure and HLA in healthy donors. The protocol was immunoSEQ multiplex PCR, while the TCRdb copy is restricted to in-frame clones and leaves out a portion. The repertoire holds about 140,000 clones, around nine tenths seen once, with around 5.2% in the top ten. Sequencing was performed on PBMCs. Every receptor here comes from a woman aged 30 to 39 in good health and CMV-seronegative. Both conserved end residues are part of each CDR3. A D gene is named only where the DNA matches it firmly. Some rows have no size entry. The others give once, few or many, or a class for an expanded clone.

j_gene	d_gene	v_gene	abundance	CDR3aa	CDR3nt
TRBJ2-2	NA	TRBV4-3	NA	CASSQDRNTGELFF	TGCGCCAGCAGCCAAGACAGGAACACCGGGGAGCTGTTTTTT
TRBJ2-5	TRBD2	TRBV28	NA	CASSSVTGLNELGAQYF	TGTGCCAGCAGTTCCGTAACGGGACTAAACGAGCTAGGGGCCCAGTACTTC
TRBJ2-1	TRBD2	TRBV10-1	once	CASSESASGRGNEQFF	TGCGCCAGCAGTGAGTCCGCTAGCGGGAGAGGGAATGAGCAGTTCTTC
TRBJ2-7	NA	TRBV29-1	NA	CSAAGNSYEQYF	TGCAGCGCCGCGGGTAACTCCTACGAGCAGTACTTC
TRBJ1-3	NA	TRBV7-9	NA	CASSWVQHYSGNTIYF	TGTGCCAGCAGCTGGGTACAGCATTACTCTGGAAACACCATATATTTT
TRBJ2-7	NA	TRBV4-1	NA	CASSQGDTLIYEQYF	TGCGCCAGCAGCCAAGGGGACACTTTAATCTACGAGCAGTACTTC
TRBJ2-2	TRBD2	TRBV7-8	NA	CASRAPGSGTVNTGELFF	TGTGCCAGCAGGGCACCGGGTAGCGGGACCGTGAACACCGGGGAGCTGTTTTTT
TRBJ2-1	TRBD1	TRBV28	once	CASSDRGPLDEQFF	TGTGCCAGCAGCGACAGGGGCCCGTTGGATGAGCAGTTCTTC
TRBJ1-6	TRBD1	TRBV7-9	NA	CASSVGQGHSPLHF	TGTGCCAGCAGCGTGGGACAGGGTCATTCACCCCTCCACTTT
TRBJ2-1	NA	TRBV18	NA	CASSPPNNNEQFF	TGTGCCAGCTCACCACCCAACAACAATGAGCAGTTCTTC
TRBJ2-1	TRBD2	TRBV5-4	once	CASSSLAGVSYNEQFF	TGTGCCAGCAGCTCTCTAGCGGGAGTTTCCTACAATGAGCAGTTCTTC
TRBJ2-3	TRBD2	TRBV27	NA	CASRRAGYTDTQYF	TGTGCCAGCAGACGAGCGGGGTACACAGATACGCAGTATTTT
TRBJ2-7	TRBD1	TRBV29-1	NA	CSVGTGGFGEQYF	TGCAGCGTGGGGACAGGGGGGTTCGGCGAGCAGTACTTC
TRBJ1-3	NA	TRBV7-9	NA	CASVPRDRRAGNTIYF	TGTGCCAGCGTCCCCAGGGATCGCCGAGCTGGAAACACCATATATTTT
TRBJ2-7	NA	TRBV19	NA	CATDDGTPPHYEQYF	TGTGCCACCGACGACGGGACTCCTCCCCACTACGAGCAGTACTTC
TRBJ1-5	NA	TRBV9	NA	CASSVAGALGEPQHF	TGTGCCAGCAGCGTAGCTGGGGCATTGGGCGAGCCCCAGCATTTT
TRBJ2-5	NA	TRBV18	NA	CASSRTYQETQYF	TGTGCCAGCTCGCGAACCTACCAAGAGACCCAGTACTTC
TRBJ1-5	NA	TRBV6-6	NA	CASSWGTLQPQHF	TGTGCCAGCAGTTGGGGGACTCTGCAGCCCCAGCATTTT
TRBJ1-3	NA	TRBV2	NA	CASSELGGRNSGNTIYF	TGTGCCAGCAGTGAATTGGGGGGAAGAAACTCTGGAAACACCATATATTTT
TRBJ2-3	TRBD2	TRBV10-3	few	CAISDSLAGPRTDTQYF	TGTGCCATCAGTGACTCACTAGCGGGGCCACGCACAGATACGCAGTATTTT
TRBJ1-2	NA	TRBV30	NA	CAWTNPGEANYGYTF	TGTGCCTGGACCAACCCGGGTGAGGCTAACTATGGCTACACCTTC
TRBJ1-4	NA	TRBV5-1	NA	CASSLARPNEKLFF	TGCGCCAGCAGCTTGGCGAGGCCGAATGAAAAACTGTTTTTT
TRBJ1-2	NA	TRBV18	NA	CASSPPAGSNYGYTF	TGTGCCAGCTCACCCCCGGCAGGTTCAAACTATGGCTACACCTTC
TRBJ2-2	TRBD1	TRBV11-3	NA	CASSLRGGPTGELFF	TGTGCCAGCAGCTTGCGAGGGGGCCCTACCGGGGAGCTGTTTTTT
TRBJ2-1	TRBD2	TRBV4-1	NA	CASSQGLAGAYNEQFF	TGCGCCAGCAGCCAGGGACTAGCGGGAGCCTACAATGAGCAGTTCTTC
TRBJ2-7	TRBD2	TRBV6-5	NA	CASSLAGEVYEQYF	TGTGCCAGCAGTTTGGCGGGAGAGGTTTACGAGCAGTACTTC
TRBJ1-6	TRBD1	TRBV7-9	NA	CASSTTGGYSPLHF	TGTGCCAGCAGCACCACAGGGGGGTATTCACCCCTCCACTTT
TRBJ2-3	TRBD1	TRBV29-1	NA	CSVAPGQNTDTQYF	TGCAGCGTCGCACCGGGACAGAACACAGATACGCAGTATTTT
TRBJ1-5	TRBD1	TRBV10-3	NA	CAIRQGAGNQPQHF	TGTGCCATCAGACAGGGGGCCGGCAATCAGCCCCAGCATTTT
TRBJ2-7	NA	TRBV7-9	NA	CASSLVHRGSYEQYF	TGTGCCAGCAGCTTGGTGCATAGGGGATCCTACGAGCAGTACTTC
TRBJ2-5	NA	TRBV10-3	NA	CAISDRIQETQYF	TGTGCCATCAGTGACAGGATCCAAGAGACCCAGTACTTC
TRBJ1-6	NA	TRBV27	few	CASSLWGTGAGTPLHF	TGTGCCAGCAGTTTATGGGGGACGGGAGCTGGGACACCCCTCCACTTT
TRBJ2-2	NA	TRBV9	NA	CASSVAGLNTGELFF	TGTGCCAGCAGCGTTGCAGGGCTGAACACCGGGGAGCTGTTTTTT
TRBJ2-5	NA	TRBV9	NA	CASSPRGETQYF	TGTGCCAGCAGCCCTCGGGGGGAGACCCAGTACTTC
TRBJ2-1	TRBD2	TRBV11-3	NA	CASSSQSGSSYNEQFF	TGTGCCAGCAGCTCTCAGAGCGGGAGCTCCTACAATGAGCAGTTCTTC
TRBJ2-3	NA	TRBV5-4	NA	CASSLGGDTQYF	TGTGCCAGCAGCTTGGGAGGGGATACGCAGTATTTT
TRBJ1-1	TRBD1	TRBV27	NA	CASSIAGTGVSEAFF	TGTGCCAGCAGTATAGCCGGGACAGGGGTTTCTGAAGCTTTCTTT
TRBJ2-7	NA	TRBV30	NA	CAWSVLRSQQYF	TGTGCCTGGAGTGTATTGAGGAGTCAGCAGTACTTC
TRBJ2-1	TRBD2	TRBV4-3	few	CASSQEGAGGPEQFF	TGCGCCAGCAGCCAAGAAGGAGCGGGAGGGCCGGAGCAGTTCTTC
TRBJ2-1	NA	TRBV7-9	once	CASSPIPRGHSPEQFF	TGTGCCAGCAGCCCAATCCCGAGGGGACATTCCCCTGAGCAGTTCTTC
TRBJ1-3	TRBD1	TRBV5-1	NA	CASSFQSPGTAGNTIYF	TGCGCCAGCAGCTTTCAAAGCCCCGGGACAGCTGGAAACACCATATATTTT
TRBJ2-7	TRBD1	TRBV5-8	few	CASSKNRGSEQYF	TGTGCCAGCAGCAAAAACAGGGGTAGTGAGCAGTACTTC
TRBJ2-7	NA	TRBV20-1	NA	CSATWYEQYF	TGCAGTGCTACCTGGTACGAGCAGTACTTC
TRBJ2-7	TRBD1	TRBV28	NA	CASSSVDRYNHEQYF	TGTGCCAGCAGTTCCGTGGACAGGTACAACCACGAGCAGTACTTC
TRBJ1-2	NA	TRBV9	NA	CASSVFGINYGYTF	TGTGCCAGCAGCGTATTCGGGATTAACTATGGCTACACCTTC
TRBJ2-5	NA	TRBV5-1	NA	CASSPHSRETQYF	TGCGCCAGCAGCCCTCACTCCCGGGAGACCCAGTACTTC
TRBJ1-6	NA	TRBV25-1	NA	CASSESYPGRNSPLHF	TGTGCCAGCAGTGAATCTTACCCAGGGCGTAATTCACCCCTCCACTTT